Below are 18 T cell receptor beta chains sequenced from a single sample in a study of T cell responses to AZD1222 COVID-19 vaccine. TCRdb keeps only in-frame clones here, not all; method: immunoSEQ multiplex PCR. This table has 150,000 to 200,000 clones, over 85% appearing once. Sequenced here: peripheral blood, sampled on day 0 of AZD1222 vaccination. Receptor source: an adult in good health.

CDR3 protein: CASSGSGGGYTF. DNA of the CDR3: TGTGCCAGCAGCGGGTCAGGGGGCGGCTACACCTTC. The chain has TRBV9 and TRBJ1-2; TRBD1 matches 8 bases. CDR1 and CDR2 (germline): SGDLS, YYNGEE. V trimming: 3 bases; J trimming: 8 bases; junction bases outside the gene matches: 3. This CDR3 spans 12 amino acids.

The chain joins TRBV27 to TRBJ2-2; 10 bases agree with TRBD1. V dropped 4 bases and J dropped 6; count of bases not matched to a gene: 20. The CDR3 length is 20 residues. Germline V gives CDR1 MNHEY, CDR2 SMNVEV (reference sequence). The CDR3 protein is CASSSRLAARDRGPSGELFF. The CDR3 DNA is TGTGCCAGCAGTTCGCGCCTTGCCGCTAGGGACAGGGGTCCCTCCGGGGAGCTGTTTTTT.

As concerns this clone: Within the sample, other DNA sequences also encode this same CDR3. V usage is TRBV19 and J usage is TRBJ1-1; maybe TRBD1 (6 bases). CDR1 is LNHDA, CDR2 SQIVND, per germline (reference sequence). This CDR3 is 13 amino acids long. Trimming took off 6 bases at V and 1 base at J, with 9 bases between the two ends. Here the CDR3 reads CASSPTGNTEAFF. CDR3 sequence (DNA): TGTGCCAGTAGCCCGACAGGGAACACTGAAGCTTTCTTT.

This chain links TRBV6-5 with TRBJ1-2; D is perhaps TRBD1 (5 bases). The germline V and J ends were trimmed by 2 bases and 4 bases, with 14 bases remaining between them. Germline CDR1 MNHEY, CDR2 SVGAGI. This CDR3 comprises 15 residues. The CDR3 spells CASSYAKGLAYGYTF. The CDR3 nucleotides are TGTGCCAGCAGTTACGCCAAGGGGCTGGCCTATGGCTACACCTTC.

To note about this clone: At one end the junction does not follow the germline gene, possibly because of a read error. The chain combines TRBV6-1 with TRBJ2-7; D possibly corresponds to TRBD2 (5 bases). CDR3 size: 13 residues. Per germline, CDR1 MNHNS and CDR2 SASEGT. The CDR3 reads CASGEPGSYEQYF. CDR3 in DNA: TGTGCCAGCGGTGAGCCGGGGTCCTACGAGCAGTACTTC.

The chain recombines TRBV4-1 with TRBJ2-7; the D call may be TRBD1 or TRBD2 (5 bases each). The germline V and J ends were trimmed by 1 base and 5 bases, with 18 bases remaining between them. This CDR3 spans 16 amino acids. In germline, CDR1 is MGHRA, CDR2 YSYEKL. The CDR3 nucleotides are TGCGCCAGCAGCCAAGGGGTCGTGAGGGGTGGGAACGAGCAGTACTTC. Its translation is CASSQGVVRGGNEQYF.

This rearrangement joins TRBV5-6 to TRBJ1-1, with D unresolved. V dropped 0 bases and J dropped 0 bases, with 15 bases sitting between them. This CDR3 is built from 17 residues. CDR1 SGHDT and CDR2 YYEEEE come from the germline V gene. The CDR3: CASSLAWAETMNTEAFF. The CDR3 nucleotides read TGTGCCAGCAGCTTGGCCTGGGCAGAGACAATGAACACTGAAGCTTTCTTT. The complete variable domain, with remaining parts taken from reference TRBV5-6 and TRBJ1-1, reads DAGVTQSPTHLIKTRGQQVTLRCSPKSGHDTVSWYQQALGQGPQFIFQYYEEEERQRGNFPDRFSGHQFPNYSSELNVNALLLGDSALYLCASSLAWAETMNTEAFFGQGTRLTVV.

This clone was recorded only once. The genes are TRBV12-3 or TRBV12-4 and TRBJ1-4; no definite D call. The V and J ends lost 3 bases and 5 bases respectively, with 7 bases between them. The CDR3 extends over 13 amino acids. The CDR3 DNA follows: TGTGCCAGCAGTTTTGGACGGAATGAAAAACTGTTTTTT. Its protein product is CASSFGRNEKLFF.

The chain uses TRBV9 and TRBJ1-1; 8 bases are shared with TRBD1. V shed 4 bases and J 4 bases; nucleotides not matched to a gene: 6. The CDR3 runs 14 residues. Germline CDR1 and CDR2: SGDLS and YYNGEE. CDR3 DNA: TGTGCCAGCAGCTACGGACAGGGTAGCACTGAAGCTTTCTTT. Encoded protein: CASSYGQGSTEAFF.

This chain links TRBV6-5 with TRBJ2-7, with D possibly matching TRBD2 (5 bases). V was pared by 4 bases and J by 0 bases, with 13 bases between. The CDR3 is made up of 15 amino acids. CDR1 and CDR2 (germline): MNHEY, SVGAGI. This CDR3 reads CASSSPQEVSYEQYF. The CDR3 region has the DNA TGTGCCAGCAGTTCCCCGCAGGAGGTCTCCTACGAGCAGTACTTC.

This chain connects TRBV6-5 to TRBJ2-2; 7 bases fit TRBD2. Germline assignment: CDR1 MNHEY and CDR2 SVGAGI. Trimming removed 3 bases from V and 6 bases from J; junction bases left unmatched: 7. The CDR3 has 15 amino acids. CDR3 sequence reads: CASSYRPRGAGELFF. CDR3 sequence (DNA): TGTGCCAGCAGTTATCGGCCCCGGGGGGCCGGGGAGCTGTTTTTT.

The CDR3 sequence: CATSREGGGWTDTQYF. Here the CDR3 DNA reads TGTGCCACCAGCAGAGAGGGGGGAGGGTGGACAGATACGCAGTATTTT. The genes are TRBV15 and TRBJ2-3; 7 bases fit TRBD2. Germline trimming cut 0 bases from V and 3 bases from J; bases unmatched to any gene: 6. The CDR3 has 16 residues. Germline lookup yields CDR1 LNHNV and CDR2 YYDKDF (reference sequence).

The chain has TRBV29-1 and TRBJ2-3; 11 nucleotides line up with TRBD2. Germline V CDR1 and CDR2: SQVTM, ANQGSEA. Trimming at V came to 6 bases and at J to 3 bases, leaving 5 bases not matched to a gene. CDR3 size: 14 residues. The CDR3 loop is CSVITSGGTDTQYF. The CDR3 nucleotides read TGCAGCGTCATTACTAGCGGGGGAACAGATACGCAGTATTTT.

As for this clone: Sequence at one end of the junction differs from germline and may be a read error. The chain uses TRBV20-1 and TRBJ1-2; a weak D match, TRBD1 (6 bases). The CDR3 is made up of 10 amino acids. In germline, CDR1 is DFQATT, CDR2 SNEGSKA (reference sequence). CDR3 sequence (DNA): TGCAGTGCTAGAGCCCAACGGGACAACTTC. Its translation is CSARAQRDNF.

This chain uses TRBV27 with TRBJ1-3; D ambiguous. Germline lookup yields CDR1 MNHEY and CDR2 SMNVEV (reference sequence). There are 14 residues in the CDR3. Deletions cut 3 bases from V and 4 bases from J, with 10 bases between. The CDR3 sequence is CASSLAGSGNTIYF. CDR3 sequence (DNA): TGTGCCAGCAGTTTGGCCGGGAGCGGAAACACCATATATTTT.

The rearrangement uses TRBV18 and TRBJ2-5; 9 bases match TRBD1. The junction had 2 bases not matched to a gene; V was cut back by 1 base and J by 5 bases. This CDR3 is built from 14 residues. Germline V gene lookup returns CDR1 KGHSH and CDR2 LQKENI. CDR3 nucleotide sequence: TGTGCCAGCTCACCACGGGACAGGGTTGAGACCCAGTACTTC. This gives the protein CASSPRDRVETQYF.

This sequence joins TRBV5-8 and TRBJ2-7; D possibly uses TRBD1 or TRBD2 (6 bases each). There are 17 residues in the CDR3. Germline values: CDR1 SGHTS, CDR2 YDEGEE. Trimming cost V 4 bases and J 2 bases, with 22 bases left between them. CDR3 DNA: TGTGCCAGCAGCCACCAGTCCGGGGGCTTTGAAACCTACGAGCAGTACTTC. It specifies CASSHQSGGFETYEQYF. Based on the CDR3 plus reference TRBV5-8 and TRBJ2-7, the full variable domain is EAGVTQSPTHLIKTRGQQATLRCSPISGHTSVYWYQQALGLGLQFLLWYDEGEERNRGNFPPRFSGRQFPNYSSELNVNALELEDSALYLCASSHQSGGFETYEQYFGPGTRLTVT.

This chain links TRBV9 with TRBJ1-1; 11 nucleotides match TRBD1. Germline CDR1 is SGDLS and CDR2 is YYNGEE. This CDR3 region has 16 residues. J gave up 4 bases and V 4 bases, and 9 bases lay outside the gene matches. CDR3 DNA: TGTGCCAGCAGCATGGGACAGGGGGTGAGAGGCACTGAAGCTTTCTTT. This codes for CASSMGQGVRGTEAFF.